This T cell receptor beta chain appears in the sequencing data of a study of T cells in Graves' hyperthyroidism and ophthalmopathy. Germline V gene data show CDR1 as SNHLY and CDR2 as FYNNEI. Trimming left V 11 bases short and J 1 base short, with 11 bases between. This CDR3 is built from 12 residues. Researchers took RNA transcripts and amplified the TCR beta CDR3 regions from them. A set of HTBI primers served as the primers for a first-round RT-PCR of the TCR CDR3. TCRdb recomputed calls from the multiplex PCR reads with MiXCR, one row per CDR3 protein. The sample holds fewer than 750,000 distinct CDR3 sequences, 46% seen once.

Sequenced input: peripheral blood or thyroid tissue (not recorded which). This rearrangement joins TRBV2 to TRBJ2-5; tentatively, D is TRBD1 (6 bases). The receptor was derived from a woman aged 18-29 years with Graves' hyperthyroidism. CDR3 nucleotide sequence: TGTGCCTATGGACAGACCCAAGAGACCCAGTACTTC. Translation: CAYGQTQETQYF. Variable domain in full (rest from reference TRBV2 and TRBJ2-5): EPEVTQTPSHQVTQMGQEVILRCVPISNHLYFYWYRQILGQKVEFLVSFYNNEISEKSEIFDDQFSVERPDGSNFTLKIRSTKLEDSAMYFCAYGQTQETQYFGPGTRLLVL.